Following are 2 T cell receptor beta chains from one sample sequenced in a study of shared clonotypes between healthy human individuals (dated by TCRdb to 2019 to 2021). For the CD8 naive samples, CD45RO-negative cells were positively selected for CCR7, yielding a CD45RA+CCR7+ population from which TemRA cells were excluded. The library was generated by the immunoSEQ multiplex PCR assay. TCRdb limited this immuneACCESS table to in-frame rearrangements with V and J called. A share of clones is missing; checked studies link under half to unresolved V genes, and the rest is unexplained. This sample gives about 2.2 million clones in total; 90% to 95% of them show up just once. The ten top clones hold less than 2% of the sample. The sample was naive CD8+ T cells from PBMCs. Sample cell subset or site, as interpreted from the label and publication: CD45RA+CCR7+. The receptors stem from a man between 18 and 29 years old in good health. Some clones in this sample may be carry-over from other donors' samples.

This clone has a handful of counts. This rearrangement joins TRBV7-9 to TRBJ1-1; no reliable D call. Trimming took off 7 bases at V and 2 bases at J, with 8 bases between the two ends. The CDR3 runs 12 residues. Germline V CDR1 and CDR2: SEHNR, FQNEAQ (reference sequence). The CDR3 region is CASKRGNTEAFF. Here the CDR3 DNA reads TGTGCCAGCAAGCGAGGCAACACTGAAGCTTTCTTT.

The V gene is TRBV28, the J gene TRBJ2-5; 12 nucleotides agree with TRBD2. Germline trimming cut 5 bases from V and 1 base from J; bases unmatched to any gene: 2. Germline-derived CDR1 and CDR2 are MDHEN and SYDVKM. The length of the CDR3 is 15 residues. The DNA of the CDR3 is TGTGCCAGCAGTAGACTAGCGGGGGTCCAAGAGACCCAGTACTTC. This translates into CASSRLAGVQETQYF.